This T cell receptor beta chain was found in a study of T cell repertoires in ileal Crohn's disease. In germline, CDR1 is WNHNN, CDR2 SYGVQD (reference sequence). V lost 3 bases, J lost 2 bases, and 1 base stayed unmatched. The CDR3 runs to 14 residues. Using immunoSEQ multiplex PCR, the repertoire was profiled, and TCRdb retains in-frame clones only, with some absent. The sample contains more than 15,000 clones, less than 85% of which appear only once. This chain links TRBV10-1 with TRBJ1-5; 7 bases align to TRBD1. Material: ileal tissue. The receptor was derived from an adult with Crohn's disease. The CDR3 coding sequence is TGCGCCAGCAGTGAAGGACAGGGCAATCAGCCCCAGCATTTT. This translates into CASSEGQGNQPQHF.